The 30 T cell receptor beta chains presented below share a single source sample, sequenced in a study of T cell responses to AZD1222 COVID-19 vaccine. The repertoire was sequenced with immunoSEQ multiplex PCR; TCRdb's copy has only in-frame clones and lacks some. The repertoire holds about 140,000 clones, with about 91% as singletons. Sequenced here: peripheral blood, sampled on day 0 of AZD1222 vaccination. These receptors originate from an adult in good health.

The chain joins TRBV6-5 to TRBJ1-1, with D perhaps TRBD1 (5 bases). V lost 5 bases to trimming and J lost 3 bases, with 16 bases between them. CDR3 length: 15 residues. CDR1 MNHEY and CDR2 SVGAGI come from the germline V gene. CDR3: CASSPAWGVDTEAFF. The CDR3 region has the DNA TGTGCCAGCAGTCCAGCTTGGGGGGTGGACACTGAAGCTTTCTTT.

The genes are TRBV30 and TRBJ2-5; D is uncertain. Germline V gives CDR1 GTSNPN, CDR2 SVGIG (reference sequence). V lost 8 bases and J lost 2, with 15 bases in between. The CDR3 spans 13 residues. This CDR3 is CALTGVEQETQYF. Written as DNA, the CDR3 is TGTGCCCTCACCGGCGTCGAGCAAGAGACCCAGTACTTC.

The chain couples TRBV5-4 to TRBJ1-6; 7 nucleotides agree with TRBD1. Germline V gives CDR1 SGHNT, CDR2 YYREEE (reference sequence). This CDR3 spans 14 amino acids. V dropped 4 bases and J dropped 8; count of bases not matched to a gene: 6. The chain's CDR3 is CASSLDRDHSPLHF. The CDR3 nucleotides read TGTGCCAGCAGCCTAGACAGGGACCATTCACCCCTCCACTTT.

The V call is TRBV5-1, the J call TRBJ2-1; D is possibly TRBD1 (5 bases). V was clipped by 2 bases and J by 4 bases, with 10 bases between them. Germline V gives CDR1 SGHRS, CDR2 YFSETQ. The CDR3 length is 14 residues. CDR3 DNA sequence: TGCGCCAGCAGCTTACAGGACACATACAATGAGCAGTTCTTC. Encoded protein: CASSLQDTYNEQFF. The full variable domain, with the rest looked up from reference TRBV5-1 and TRBJ2-1, is KAGVTQTPRYLIKTRGQQVTLSCSPISGHRSVSWYQQTPGQGLQFLFEYFSETQRNKGNFPGRFSGRQFSNSRSEMNVSTLELGDSALYLCASSLQDTYNEQFFGPGTRLTVL.

The gene calls are TRBV27 and TRBJ1-1; D not certain. Trimming removed 8 bases from V and 0 bases from J, with 10 bases in between. Germline CDR1 MNHEY, CDR2 SMNVEV (reference sequence). The CDR3 sequence is 13 residues long. The CDR3 region has the DNA TGTGCCAGCTTGAGCGACATGAACACTGAAGCTTTCTTT. Translated: CASLSDMNTEAFF.

This sequence joins TRBV7-3 and TRBJ1-6, with a tentative D call TRBD1 (5 bases). CDR1 and CDR2 from the germline V gene are SGHTA and FQGTGA. Trimming removed 2 bases from V and 5 bases from J, with 19 bases in between. The CDR3 sequence is 18 residues long. In DNA, the CDR3 is TGTGCCAGCAGCTTACTGCCGCGGGGGGGAAGGAATAATTCACCCCTCCACTTT. Translated: CASSLLPRGGRNNSPLHF.

The CDR3 is CSVRPLGGAEQFF. In DNA, the CDR3 is TGCAGCGTAAGACCTCTGGGGGGGGCAGAGCAGTTCTTC. The gene calls are TRBV29-1 and TRBJ2-1, with D possibly matching TRBD2 (7 bases). Trimming removed 6 bases from V and 10 bases from J, with 19 bases in between. The CDR3 spans 13 residues. Per the germline V gene, CDR1 is SQVTM and CDR2 is ANQGSEA.

CDR3 region: CASSLSGVPGNTIYF. CDR3 sequence (DNA): TGTGCCAGCAGTTTATCAGGGGTTCCTGGAAACACCATATATTTT. The rearrangement links TRBV28 to TRBJ1-3; tentative D call: TRBD1 (6 bases). This CDR3 contains 15 residues. Trimming took 1 base from V and 2 from J, leaving 9 bases between them. Germline values: CDR1 MDHEN, CDR2 SYDVKM.

V and J are TRBV2 and TRBJ1-5; D possibly corresponds to TRBD1 (5 bases). The CDR3 extends over 16 amino acids. In germline, CDR1 is SNHLY, CDR2 FYNNEI. V was pared by 2 bases and J by 3 bases, with 14 bases between. The CDR3 nucleotides read TGTGCCAGCAGTGAAAGTTGGGTGGGGCTCAATCAGCCCCAGCATTTT. It encodes CASSESWVGLNQPQHF.

V gene TRBV19 combines with J gene TRBJ2-5; D is unclear. V gave up 10 bases and J gave up 2 bases, with 11 bases separating them. The CDR3 length is 12 residues. Germline CDR1 reads LNHDA; CDR2 reads SQIVND (reference sequence). The CDR3 region has the DNA TGTGCCACCGCGATCGGGCAAGAGACCCAGTACTTC. Its translation: CATAIGQETQYF.

This clone has a count of ten or more. The chain combines TRBV6-5 with TRBJ2-1; 10 positions agree with TRBD1. CDR3 length: 14 residues. After removal of 6 bases from V and 7 bases from J, the junction contained 6 bases not matched to a gene. Germline assignment: CDR1 MNHEY and CDR2 SVGAGI. CDR3 sequence (DNA): TGTGCCAGCAGGTCGGGACAGGGGTGGAATGAGCAGTTCTTC. It is translated as CASRSGQGWNEQFF.

The rearrangement uses TRBV4-3 and TRBJ2-1; TRBD2 matches at 10 bases. Germline CDR1 reads LGHNA; CDR2 reads YSLEER. V was pared by 0 bases and J by 2 bases, with 7 bases of the junction left unmatched. The length of the CDR3 is 18 residues. CDR3 nucleotides: TGCGCCAGCAGCCAAGATCGAGTCCTAGCGGGAGCCTACAATGAGCAGTTCTTC. This sequence encodes CASSQDRVLAGAYNEQFF.

The chain combines TRBV6-2 or TRBV6-3 with TRBJ1-2; D not certain. Germline loops: CDR1 MNHEY, CDR2 SVGEGT. Between the trimmed V and J ends, which lost 2 bases and 8 bases, there was a span of 12 bases. The CDR3 contains 13 residues. CDR3 sequence reads: CASSYDTYRGYTF. The CDR3 nucleotides read TGTGCCAGCAGTTACGACACCTATCGCGGCTACACCTTC.

V gene TRBV29-1 combines with J gene TRBJ2-7, with TRBD2 matching 13 bases. CDR3 length: 12 residues. Germline CDR1 and CDR2: SQVTM and ANQGSEA. Trimming cost V 6 bases and J 13 bases; bases outside gene matches: 9. DNA for the CDR3: TGCAGCGTCGTCGGACTAGCGGGGGTATCCTACTTC. It specifies CSVVGLAGVSYF.

This sequence joins TRBV29-1 and TRBJ2-5, with unresolved D. CDR3 length equals 12 residues. V gave up 8 bases and J gave up 5 bases, with 15 bases separating them. Germline CDR1 reads SQVTM; CDR2 reads ANQGSEA. CDR3 sequence: CSILANHETQYF. CDR3 nucleotide sequence: TGCAGCATCCTTGCGAATCATGAGACCCAGTACTTC.

This chain links TRBV9 with TRBJ1-2, with 8 positions matching TRBD1. CDR3 length: 15 amino acids. Trimming removed 4 bases from V and 1 base from J; junction bases left unmatched: 6. In germline, CDR1 is SGDLS, CDR2 YYNGEE. The CDR3 is CASSSQTGVNYGYTF. CDR3 DNA sequence: TGTGCCAGCAGCTCACAGACAGGGGTTAACTATGGCTACACCTTC.

The V call is TRBV2, the J call TRBJ2-5; TRBD2 is a possible D gene (6 bases). Germline-derived CDR1 and CDR2 are SNHLY and FYNNEI. Trimming took off 3 bases at V and 5 bases at J, with 16 bases between the two ends. This CDR3 contains 15 residues. The CDR3 sequence is CASSEYRDFGETQYF. Here the CDR3 DNA reads TGTGCCAGCAGTGAGTACCGGGACTTCGGGGAGACCCAGTACTTC.

This chain uses TRBV7-9 with TRBJ1-1; D may be TRBD1 (5 bases). This CDR3 region has 16 residues. Trimming stripped 4 bases from V and 0 bases from J, with 15 bases between. Germline V gene sequence: CDR1 SEHNR, CDR2 FQNEAQ (reference sequence). The CDR3: CASSSGHFGVNTEAFF. CDR3 DNA sequence: TGTGCCAGCAGCTCAGGGCATTTTGGGGTGAACACTGAAGCTTTCTTT.

V gene TRBV15 combines with J gene TRBJ2-1; D remains unclear. V dropped 5 bases and J dropped 7 bases, with 24 bases sitting between them. The CDR3 contains 17 residues. CDR1 and CDR2 from the germline V gene are LNHNV and YYDKDF (reference sequence). This CDR3 reads CATSVQAPAGLRNEQFF. The CDR3 nucleotides read TGTGCCACCAGCGTACAAGCCCCTGCTGGGTTGCGGAATGAGCAGTTCTTC. Based on the CDR3 plus reference TRBV15 and TRBJ2-1, the full variable domain is DAMVIQNPRYQVTQFGKPVTLSCSQTLNHNVMYWYQQKSSQAPKLLFHYYDKDFNNEADTPDNFQSRRPNTSFCFLDIRSPGLGDTAMYLCATSVQAPAGLRNEQFFGPGTRLTVL.

This chain links TRBV7-2 with TRBJ1-2; D remains ambiguous. The germline V and J ends were trimmed by 1 base and 4 bases, with 4 bases remaining between them. The CDR3 spans 12 residues. Germline values: CDR1 SGHTA, CDR2 FQGNSA. CDR3 protein: CASSLDTYGYTF. CDR3 in DNA: TGTGCCAGCAGCTTAGATACCTATGGCTACACCTTC.

This clone was found a few times. The CDR3 loop is CASSSTTAGAVYGYTF. The CDR3 DNA is TGTGCCAGCAGTTCCACCACTGCGGGGGCGGTCTATGGCTACACCTTC. V gene TRBV27 combines with J gene TRBJ1-2, with D possibly TRBD1 on 6 matching bases. V lost 4 bases and J lost 4, with 19 bases in between. CDR3 length equals 16 residues. Germline V gene sequence: CDR1 MNHEY, CDR2 SMNVEV (reference sequence).

The V and J genes are TRBV25-1 and TRBJ1-2; a weak D match, TRBD1 (6 bases). The CDR3 is made up of 14 amino acids. Germline V gene sequence: CDR1 MGHDK, CDR2 SYGVNS. Trimming removed 1 base from V and 4 bases from J, with 10 bases in between. For the CDR3, the DNA is TGTGCCAGCAGTGAATCCAGGACAGTCTATGGCTACACCTTC. Protein: CASSESRTVYGYTF.

The CDR3: CASSPSQGIHTEAFF. The DNA for the CDR3 is TGTGCCAGCAGCCCGTCACAGGGAATCCACACTGAAGCTTTCTTT. This chain links TRBV6-2 or TRBV6-3 with TRBJ1-1, with D maybe TRBD1 (6 bases). V was shortened by 6 bases and J by 3 bases, with 17 bases between the two germline ends. The CDR3 contains 15 residues. Per the germline V gene, CDR1 is MNHEY and CDR2 is SVGEGT.

The chain carries TRBV9 and TRBJ2-2; 9 bases agree with TRBD2. Trimming took 4 bases from V and 4 from J; bases not matched to a gene: 8. The CDR3 is 16 residues long. Per the germline V gene, CDR1 is SGDLS and CDR2 is YYNGEE. This chain's CDR3 is CASSPRLAEATGELFF. For the CDR3, the DNA is TGTGCCAGCAGCCCGAGACTAGCGGAGGCCACCGGGGAGCTGTTTTTT. Full variable domain (missing parts from reference TRBV9 and TRBJ2-2): DSGVTQTPKHLITATGQRVTLRCSPRSGDLSVYWYQQSLDQGLQFLIQYYNGEERAKGNILERFSAQQFPDLHSELNLSSLELGDSALYFCASSPRLAEATGELFFGEGSRLTVL.

V gene TRBV15 combines with J gene TRBJ1-5; D unclear. The CDR3 covers 15 residues. Germline V gene sequence: CDR1 LNHNV, CDR2 YYDKDF (reference sequence). V lost 5 bases and J lost 3, with 14 bases in between. The CDR3 sequence is CATSPRPGNNQPQHF. DNA for the CDR3: TGTGCCACCAGCCCTAGGCCGGGGAACAATCAGCCCCAGCATTTT.

This clone was seen once. The genes are TRBV12-5 and TRBJ1-1, with no clear D. The CDR3 runs 14 residues. Germline V lookup: CDR1 LGHNT, CDR2 FRNRAP. V lost 1 base and J lost 5, with 11 bases in between. The CDR3 spells CASGLGLLGTEAFF. The CDR3 coding sequence is TGTGCTAGTGGTTTGGGTCTGCTTGGGACTGAAGCTTTCTTT.

The chain uses TRBV7-8 and TRBJ2-2; D perhaps matches TRBD2 (5 bases). The germline V gene has CDR1 SGHVS and CDR2 FQNEAQ. V gave up 1 base and J gave up 1 base, with 7 bases separating them. This CDR3 spans 15 amino acids. The CDR3 DNA follows: TGTGCCAGCAGCTTAGACGGGATGAACACCGGGGAGCTGTTTTTT. This translates into CASSLDGMNTGELFF.

The chain links TRBV9 to TRBJ1-1; no reliable D call. From germline, CDR1 is SGDLS and CDR2 YYNGEE. V was clipped by 4 bases and J by 2 bases, with 9 bases between them. This CDR3 comprises 13 residues. The CDR3 loop is CASSTAQNTEAFF. The CDR3 DNA reads as TGTGCCAGCAGCACAGCCCAAAACACTGAAGCTTTCTTT.

This chain's CDR3 is CASSKASAYGYTF. CDR3 sequence (DNA): TGTGCCAGCAGTAAGGCCTCGGCCTATGGCTACACCTTC. The V and J genes are TRBV27 and TRBJ1-2, with D hard to call. Germline CDR1 is MNHEY and CDR2 is SMNVEV (reference sequence). This CDR3 region has 13 residues. V was shortened by 5 bases and J by 4 bases, with 11 bases between the two germline ends.

V usage is TRBV6-2 or TRBV6-3 and J usage is TRBJ2-7; 8 bases match TRBD1. With 5 bases clipped from V and 6 bases from J, the junction kept 12 bases outside the gene matches. CDR3 length: 15 residues. Germline V CDR1 and CDR2: MNHEY, SVGEGT. The CDR3 protein is CASSVLTGVIGEQYF. CDR3 bases: TGTGCCAGCAGTGTCCTGACAGGGGTCATAGGCGAGCAGTACTTC.